What follows is one T cell receptor beta chain and its context. The CDR3 covers 14 residues. Germline CDR1 SGHDT, CDR2 YYEEEE. Trimming left V 1 base short and J 6 bases short, with 11 bases between. This sample is drawn from a study of blood T cell repertoires in COVID-19. In the original analysis: How many nucleated cells were present was estimated from reference gene primer amplification. Profiled with immunoSEQ multiplex PCR; TCRdb holds only in-frame clones, not every one. V and J calls and clone size come straight from that table; D and trimming were deduced from the DNA. The table shows 200,000 to 250,000 clones, with nearly 85% occurring only once.

The source is a woman younger than 45 with COVID-19, enrolled during active disease. V usage is TRBV5-6 and J usage is TRBJ1-5; a weak D match, TRBD1 (5 bases). The sample taken for sequencing was peripheral blood. The chain's CDR3 is CASSLFDSPQPQHF. CDR3 bases: TGTGCCAGCAGCTTGTTTGACAGCCCTCAGCCCCAGCATTTT.